A selection of T cell receptor beta chains follows, all from one sample in a study of vaccination and CD4 T cells after COVID-19. TCRdb called the PCR reads again in MiXCR, with one record for every CDR3 protein. Here the sample spans some 4,300 distinct CDR3 sequences, 55% to 65% being singletons. Their antigens remain unidentified. Sample: CD4+ T cells from blood, cultured in vitro. These receptors all come from a human donor in good health. Both conserved end residues are part of each CDR3. D genes are given only for firm matches. Size values are once, few and many counts, or a class for expanded clones, and some rows have none.

v_call,clone_size,d_call,j_call,cdr3_nt,cdr3_aa
TRBV7-9,-,TRBD1,TRBJ1-1,TGTGCCAGCAGCCAGGGACAGATGAACACTGAAGCTTTCTTT,CASSQGQMNTEAFF
TRBV6-1,-,TRBD2,TRBJ2-1,TGTGCCAGCAGTAAACTAGCGGGGGGATTAGGTTTGAATGAGCAGTTCTTC,CASSKLAGGLGLNEQFF
TRBV4-2,-,TRBD1,TRBJ1-2,TGTGCCAGCAGCCAAGAAGGACCGGGACAGGGGTCTGATGGCTACACCTTC,CASSQEGPGQGSDGYTF
TRBV5-8,few,-,TRBJ1-6,TGTGCCAGCAAGGGGAGCGCCTATAATTCACCCCTCCACTTT,CASKGSAYNSPLHF
TRBV6-4,few,TRBD2,TRBJ2-5,TGTGCCAGCAGTGAGCTAGCGGGAGCGGCTGAGACCCAGTACTTC,CASSELAGAAETQYF
TRBV2,-,TRBD1,TRBJ2-1,TGTGCCAGCAGTATCCGGGACAGGCAGTTCTTC,CASSIRDRQFF
TRBV7-6,-,TRBD2,TRBJ2-7,TGTGCCAGCAGCCCAATGACTAGCGGGTCGGTCTACGAGCAGTACTTC,CASSPMTSGSVYEQYF
TRBV6-1,-,TRBD1,TRBJ1-2,TGTGCCAGCAGTGAGCCCAGGGGGCAATATGGCTACACCTTC,CASSEPRGQYGYTF
TRBV7-8,-,-,TRBJ2-2,TGTGCCAGCAGTCCCAATCTCGCGATAGGGACCGGGGAGCTGTTTTTT,CASSPNLAIGTGELFF
TRBV6-5,-,TRBD2,TRBJ2-5,TGTGCCAGCAGCTACCCTTTAGCGGGAGGGGAAGAGACCCAGTACTTC,CASSYPLAGGEETQYF
TRBV5-4,-,TRBD2,TRBJ2-3,TGTGCCAGCAGCTCGGGACTACTTGGAGATACGCAGTATTTT,CASSSGLLGDTQYF
TRBV2,-,-,TRBJ2-3,TGTGCCAGCAGTGAAGCCCTCGTAACGCAGTATTTT,CASSEALVTQYF
TRBV15,-,-,TRBJ1-5,TGTGCCACCAGCGAAACGAACAGAGGCCTTAGCAATCAGCCCCAGCATTTT,CATSETNRGLSNQPQHF
TRBV6-1,-,-,TRBJ1-3,TGTGCCAGCAGCCTAACTCTTGGAAACACCATATATTTT,CASSLTLGNTIYF
TRBV11-3,-,-,TRBJ2-5,TGTGCCAGCAGCTTCTCCACACGAGAGACCCAGTACTTC,CASSFSTRETQYF
TRBV20-1,-,-,TRBJ2-3,TGCAGTGCTAGAGATCAGCTTACGCAGTATTTT,CSARDQLTQYF
TRBV5-4,-,TRBD2,TRBJ2-5,TGTGCCAGCAGCTTGCGGGGGGGGAAAAAAGAGACCCAGTACTTC,CASSLRGGKKETQYF
TRBV6-1,-,-,TRBJ2-5,TGTGCCAGCAAGGGGACGCCAGGAGAGACCCAGTACTTC,CASKGTPGETQYF
TRBV5-1,-,TRBD2,TRBJ2-5,TGCGCCAGCAGCTCGCAGACTAGCGGGAGAGAGACCCAGTACTTC,CASSSQTSGRETQYF
TRBV6-1,-,-,TRBJ1-1,TGTGCCAGCAGTCGAGACAGGACGGCTTTCTTT,CASSRDRTAFF
TRBV7-2,-,TRBD2,TRBJ2-1,TGTGCCAGCAGCTTAAGAGGACTAGCGGGAGGAGGTGAGCAGTTCTTC,CASSLRGLAGGGEQFF
TRBV10-1,-,-,TRBJ2-7,TGCGCCAGCAGTGGGGGCCCCGGCGAGCAGTACTTC,CASSGGPGEQYF
TRBV7-6,few,-,TRBJ1-3,TGTGCCAGCAGCTTAGCGGGACACGCGAGCTCTGGAAACACCATATATTTT,CASSLAGHASSGNTIYF
TRBV11-2,-,-,TRBJ2-7,TGTGCCAGCAGCGTACAGGGTGGCGAGCAGTACTTC,CASSVQGGEQYF
TRBV7-8,-,-,TRBJ2-3,TGTGCCAGCAGCTTAACGGGTCGGCGGTTCAAGGATACGCAGTATTTT,CASSLTGRRFKDTQYF
TRBV6-1,-,-,TRBJ2-3,TGTGCCAGCAGTGAGGCGGCAGATACGCAGTATTTT,CASSEAADTQYF
TRBV6-2/TRBV6-3,-,-,TRBJ1-2,TGTGCCAGCAGTTACCGGACGGGGGGCCACGACTATGGCTACACCTTC,CASSYRTGGHDYGYTF
TRBV29-1,-,TRBD1,TRBJ1-1,TGCAGCGTTGAAGGCGGAAAGGGACAGGGCACTGAAGCTTTCTTT,CSVEGGKGQGTEAFF
TRBV6-1,-,TRBD1,TRBJ2-2,TGTGCCAGCAGTGACGGACAGGGCTCGAACACCGGGGAGCTGTTTTTT,CASSDGQGSNTGELFF
TRBV6-2/TRBV6-3,-,-,TRBJ1-2,TGTGCCAGCAGTTATTTACGGACGGCTAACTATGGCTACACCTTC,CASSYLRTANYGYTF
TRBV28,-,TRBD1,TRBJ1-5,TGTGCCAGCAGGCCGACAGGGGGCGAACAGCCCCAGCATTTT,CASRPTGGEQPQHF
TRBV7-4,few,TRBD1,TRBJ1-2,TGTGCCAGCAGCAAACCAGTACCCACGGGACAGGGGGCAGATGGCTACACCTTC,CASSKPVPTGQGADGYTF
TRBV7-9,-,TRBD2,TRBJ2-6,TGTGCCAGCAGCCAAAAAGCGGGGAGCTCTGGGGCCAACGTCCTGACTTTC,CASSQKAGSSGANVLTF
TRBV6-2/TRBV6-3,-,-,TRBJ1-6,TGTGCCAGCAGGGGATCGGGCGGTTATAATTCACCCCTCCACTTT,CASRGSGGYNSPLHF
TRBV12-3/TRBV12-4,-,-,TRBJ1-2,TGTGCCAGCACCCTTGCGGGCGGCCCCTATGGCTACACCTTC,CASTLAGGPYGYTF
TRBV2,-,TRBD1,TRBJ1-2,TGTGCCAGCTTCTGGACAGGGGCGCCTACTAACTATGGCTACACCTTC,CASFWTGAPTNYGYTF
TRBV20-1,few,-,TRBJ1-6,TGCAGTGCTAGCGACCGCTGGGGCTATAATTCACCCCTCCACTTT,CSASDRWGYNSPLHF
TRBV24-1,-,-,TRBJ2-5,TGTGCCACCAGTGATCCGGGGCCCTGGGGAGAGACCCAGTACTTC,CATSDPGPWGETQYF
TRBV6-4,-,-,TRBJ2-2,TGTGCCAGCAGTGCCAGGTCGGGCACCGGGGAGCTGTTTTTT,CASSARSGTGELFF
TRBV6-2/TRBV6-3,-,-,TRBJ1-2,TGTGCCAGCAGTTACGGGCAGCCGAACTATGGCTACACCTTC,CASSYGQPNYGYTF
TRBV20-1,few,-,TRBJ1-1,TGCAGTGCTAGAGGGGGTGGGTCCCTACGGGGCACTGAAGCTTTCTTT,CSARGGGSLRGTEAFF
TRBV27,-,TRBD1,TRBJ1-2,TGTGCCAGCAGGGGACAGGGAGCCCACTATGGCTACACCTTC,CASRGQGAHYGYTF
TRBV5-4,-,-,TRBJ2-1,TGTGCCAGCAGCGGGGGTCTTAATGAGCAGTTCTTC,CASSGGLNEQFF
TRBV10-3,few,-,TRBJ1-3,TGTGCCACGATCGACAGGCGTATAGGGGGAAACACCATATATTTT,CATIDRRIGGNTIYF
TRBV12-5,-,-,TRBJ1-1,TGTGCTAGTGGTCCCGATAGTTGGGGGACTGAAGCTTTCTTT,CASGPDSWGTEAFF
TRBV10-1,few,-,TRBJ1-2,TGCGCCAGCAGTCCCCAATATAACTATGGCTACACCTTC,CASSPQYNYGYTF
TRBV12-3/TRBV12-4,-,-,TRBJ1-3,TGTGCCAGCAGCCGTACAGGGAGCCGCGCTGGAAACACCATATATTTT,CASSRTGSRAGNTIYF
TRBV20-1,-,-,TRBJ2-5,TGCAGTGCGGGTGGGGGGGCACTGCAAGAGACCCAGTACTTC,CSAGGGALQETQYF
TRBV6-5,-,-,TRBJ2-2,TGTGCCAGCAGTTCGCCAGGGGCCCCCGGGGAGCTGTTTTTT,CASSSPGAPGELFF
TRBV2,-,-,TRBJ1-2,TGTGCCAGCAGTGAGCGTGGGGTCTATGGCTACACCTTC,CASSERGVYGYTF
TRBV6-5,-,TRBD2,TRBJ2-7,TGTGCCAGCAGTTACGTCACTAGCGGATCCTACGAGCAGTACTTC,CASSYVTSGSYEQYF
TRBV2,-,TRBD1,TRBJ1-5,TGTGCCAGCAGTGAACAGGGGGCCGGCAATCAGCCCCAGCATTTT,CASSEQGAGNQPQHF
TRBV27,-,-,TRBJ1-2,TGTGCCAGCAGTTTAAGGGGTGGAGCTAACTATGGCTACACCTTC,CASSLRGGANYGYTF